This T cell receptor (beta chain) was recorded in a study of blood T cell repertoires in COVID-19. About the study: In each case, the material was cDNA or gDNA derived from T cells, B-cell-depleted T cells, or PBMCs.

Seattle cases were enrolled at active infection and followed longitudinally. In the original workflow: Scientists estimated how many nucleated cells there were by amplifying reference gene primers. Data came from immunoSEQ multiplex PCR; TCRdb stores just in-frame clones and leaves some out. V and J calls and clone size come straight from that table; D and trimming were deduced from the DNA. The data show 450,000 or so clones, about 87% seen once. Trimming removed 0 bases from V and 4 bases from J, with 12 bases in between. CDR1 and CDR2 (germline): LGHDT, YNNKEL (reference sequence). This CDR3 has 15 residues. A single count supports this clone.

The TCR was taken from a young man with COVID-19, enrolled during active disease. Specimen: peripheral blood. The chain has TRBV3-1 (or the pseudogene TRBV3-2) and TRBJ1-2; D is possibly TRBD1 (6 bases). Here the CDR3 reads CASSQDPGVPYGYTF. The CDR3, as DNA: TGTGCCAGCAGCCAAGATCCAGGGGTACCCTATGGCTACACCTTC.